This is a list of T cell receptor beta chains from one sample in a study of blood T cells in healthy people across ages. TCRdb itself ran the 5' RACE reads through MiXCR, one entry per CDR3 protein. Seen here are some 640,000 distinct CDR3 sequences, around 48% observed once, and the top ten hold 25% to 35%. Material: blood. All receptors derive from an older woman in good health. Both conserved end residues are part of each CDR3. The D gene is left open where the match is weak. Clone size is not always given. Where it is, it says once, few, many or a class for expanded clones.

>TRBJ2-5|TRBV28|-|-
TGTGCCAGCAGGAAGGGCGGAGGGTACAATGAGCAGTACTTC
CASRKGGGYNEQYF
>TRBJ2-7|TRBV18|-|TRBD2
TGTGCCAGCTCAACCCAGGCTCTAGCGGCTTACGAGCAGTACTTC
CASSTQALAAYEQYF
>TRBJ2-7|TRBV5-1|few|-
TGCGCCAGCAGTGGGCTTGGCGGCTCCTACGAGCAGTACTTC
CASSGLGGSYEQYF
>TRBJ2-7|TRBV7-2|few|-
TGTGCCAGCAGCCGAGGAGGGGCTGGATACGAGCAGTACTTC
CASSRGGAGYEQYF
>TRBJ2-1|TRBV29-1|few|-
TGCAGCGTTGATGGGGGGCGGGGCTACAATGAGCAGTTCTTC
CSVDGGRGYNEQFF
>TRBJ2-7|TRBV7-2|-|-
TGTGCCAGCGGGGGGAGCTCCTACAATGAGCAGTACTTC
CASGGSSYNEQYF
>TRBJ1-2|TRBV20-1|-|-
TGCAGTGCCAGAGTGGAGTTGGGCTACACCTTC
CSARVELGYTF
>TRBJ2-2|TRBV11-3|-|TRBD1
TGTGCCAGCAGCTCAGGACAGGGGAACACCGGGGAGCTGTTTTTT
CASSSGQGNTGELFF
>TRBJ2-3|TRBV20-1|few|-
TGCAGTGCTAGGGGAGGGGGAGTAGGCACAGATACGCAGTATTTT
CSARGGGVGTDTQYF
>TRBJ2-3|TRBV4-3|-|-
TGCGCCAGCAGCCAAGAGGGCAAGCGGGCAGATACGCAGTATTTT
CASSQEGKRADTQYF
>TRBJ2-1|TRBV20-1|-|-
TGCAGTGCTGGACACAGGGCGGCGGATGATGAGCAGTTCTTC
CSAGHRAADDEQFF
>TRBJ2-5|TRBV27|-|-
TGTGCCAGCAGTCCCAGCAGGAATTACAATGAGCAGTACTTC
CASSPSRNYNEQYF
>TRBJ2-1|TRBV7-2|few|TRBD2
TGTGCCAGCAGCTTAGCGGCCATTAGCGGGAGCGACTACAATGAGCAGTTCTTC
CASSLAAISGSDYNEQFF
>TRBJ2-7|TRBV7-9|few|TRBD2
TGTGCCAGCAGCAACCTAGCGGGAGGCTCCTGGGGCTACGAGCAGTACTTC
CASSNLAGGSWGYEQYF
>TRBJ2-5|TRBV27|-|-
TGTGCCAGCAGTTTAGGGCAGGGCTCGTACCAAGAGACCCAGTACTTC
CASSLGQGSYQETQYF
>TRBJ2-7|TRBV7-2|-|-
TGTGCCAGCAGCCGGGACATTTGGGCCGAGCAGTACTTC
CASSRDIWAEQYF
>TRBJ2-7|TRBV6-1|once|-
TGTGCCAGCAGTGAAGGGGCACAGGGAGGGTACGAGCAGTACTTC
CASSEGAQGGYEQYF